This is a list of T cell receptor beta chains from one sample in a study of blood T cells in healthy people across ages. One entry per CDR3 protein results from TCRdb running MiXCR on the 5' RACE reads. Among roughly 720,000 distinct CDR3 sequences, less than 70% were seen once, and the ten largest hold around 40%. Material for sequencing was blood. Receptors were obtained from a man aged 80 or over in good health. Each CDR3 is given with its conserved first and last residue. D genes are given only for firm matches. Clone size is given for some rows only: seen once, a few or many times, or a class if the clone is expanded.

TRBD2	TRBJ2-7	14	few	TRBV29-1	CSVVVTGGPGEQYF	TGCAGCGTTGTGGTAACGGGAGGGCCAGGTGAGCAGTACTTC
.	TRBJ2-7	12	.	TRBV7-2	CASNPAVGEQYF	TGTGCCAGCAACCCCGCCGTCGGCGAGCAGTACTTC
.	TRBJ1-2	14	.	TRBV28	CASILQGFNYGYTF	TGTGCCAGCATCCTACAGGGTTTCAACTATGGCTACACCTTC
TRBD2	TRBJ2-1	20	few	TRBV15	CATERASGTRGKGSYNEQFF	TGTGCCACCGAGAGGGCTAGCGGGACGAGAGGGAAAGGCTCCTACAATGAGCAGTTCTTC
TRBD1	TRBJ2-4	16	.	TRBV25-1	CASSAYDRASKNIQYF	TGTGCCAGCAGTGCTTACGACAGGGCATCCAAAAACATTCAGTACTTC
TRBD2	TRBJ2-5	15	.	TRBV29-1	CSVRTSGGGQGAQYF	TGCAGCGTGCGGACTAGCGGAGGCGGGCAAGGTGCCCAGTACTTC
TRBD1	TRBJ2-6	18	.	TRBV29-1	CSVWDREEKTTGANVLTF	TGCAGCGTATGGGACAGGGAGGAGAAGACTACTGGGGCCAACGTCCTGACTTTC
TRBD1	TRBJ1-2	15	once	TRBV2	CASSVLGQGAYGYTF	TGTGCCAGCAGTGTACTAGGACAGGGAGCCTATGGCTACACCTTC
TRBD2	TRBJ2-1	16	.	TRBV7-2	CASSSSLAGSYNEQFF	TGTGCCAGCAGCTCCTCACTAGCGGGATCCTACAATGAGCAGTTCTTC
TRBD2	TRBJ2-1	16	.	TRBV20-1	CSALQGLAGGMVEQFF	TGCAGTGCCTTACAGGGACTAGCGGGAGGGATGGTTGAGCAGTTCTTC
.	TRBJ1-1	12	.	TRBV20-1	CSARRANTEAFF	TGCAGTGCTAGGAGAGCGAACACTGAAGCTTTCTTT
TRBD2	TRBJ2-1	16	.	TRBV7-9	CASSSQSGSSYNEQFF	TGTGCCAGCAGCTCGCAGAGCGGGAGCTCCTACAATGAGCAGTTCTTC
TRBD2	TRBJ2-1	14	.	TRBV12-3/TRBV12-4	CASSLRTSGREQFF	TGTGCCAGCAGTCTTAGGACTAGCGGGAGGGAGCAGTTCTTC
.	TRBJ1-1	14	.	TRBV20-1	CSATISALNTEAFF	TGCAGTGCCACGATATCCGCGTTGAACACTGAAGCTTTCTTT
.	TRBJ1-1	15	.	TRBV7-9	CASSLSGQRNTEAFF	TGTGCCAGCAGCTTATCCGGACAGAGGAACACTGAAGCTTTCTTT
TRBD1	TRBJ2-3	16	many	TRBV11-1	CASSSGTAFSADTQYF	TGTGCCAGCAGCTCCGGGACAGCCTTTTCTGCAGATACGCAGTATTTT
.	TRBJ2-5	12	.	TRBV7-6	CASSDTDGTQYF	TGTGCCAGCTCGGACACCGATGGGACCCAGTACTTC